This T cell receptor (beta chain) was identified in a study of beta chain features in type 1 diabetes. Study observations and caveats: People with Type 1 diabetes carried modestly yet significantly shorter TCRB CDR3s in all four CD4+ subsets. The naive, central memory and Treg TCRB repertoires of patients appeared to be more similar to one another than those of healthy donors.

Regarding this clone: The target antigen is unknown.

As every portion of the isolated RNA was reverse transcribed, the sequencing read expressed TCRB transcripts. The protocol was immunoSEQ multiplex PCR, while the TCRdb copy is restricted to in-frame clones and leaves out a portion. Of approximately 150,000 clones in the sample, about 12% were seen once. The germline V gene encodes CDR1 SEHNR and CDR2 FQNEAQ (reference sequence). CDR3 length: 16 amino acids. J gave up 7 bases and V 0 bases, and 8 bases lay outside the gene matches. Sorting based on CD45RO/CCR7/CD25/CD127/CD95/CD27 separated CD4+ naive, central memory, regulatory and stem cell-like memory cells.

The clonotype originates from a man between 18 and 35 years old with type 1 diabetes. The chain joins TRBV7-9 to TRBJ2-1; 8 bases fit TRBD1. Sequencing was carried out using central memory CD4+ T cells from blood. The CDR3 region has the DNA TGTGCCAGCAGCTTAGCGGAGACAGGGGCCGGGAATGAGCAGTTCTTC. It is translated as CASSLAETGAGNEQFF. The variable domain in full, with the rest retrieved from reference TRBV7-9 and TRBJ2-1, is DTGVSQNPRHKITKRGQNVTFRCDPISEHNRLYWYRQTLGQGPEFLTYFQNEAQLEKSRLLSDRFSAERPKGSFSTLEIQRTEQGDSAMYLCASSLAETGAGNEQFFGPGTRLTVL.